This TCR beta chain comes out of a study of cytomegalovirus exposure and HLA in healthy donors. The overall study: Most genotyped donors, about 81% of 398, had Caucasian-associated genetic ancestry.

Study conclusions and caveats: Presence/absence analyses took donor sequencing depth as roughly uniform. The study flagged some 180 TCR beta chains as cytomegalovirus-associated. Researchers reportedly found TCR beta sequences accurately predicted most subjects' HLA-A and HLA-B alleles.

This PCR relied on a set of 60 Vbeta primers and 13 Jbeta primers. Clones were sequenced by immunoSEQ multiplex PCR, and TCRdb holds only the in-frame ones, with some missing. This repertoire shows some 120,000 clones, around 81% found once; its top ten account for approximately 1.2%. To note about this clone: The target antigen is unknown.

The CDR3 is 19 amino acids. Germline CDR1 reads KGHSH; CDR2 reads LQKENI. J lost 3 bases, V lost 3 bases, and 14 bases had no gene match. Sequencing was done on a sample of PBMCs. The clonotype was recovered from a female donor in good health and CMV-seronegative. The chain has TRBV18 and TRBJ2-3; TRBD2 agrees at 11 bases. CDR3 bases: TGTGCCAGCTCACCTATCGGGGTTAGCGGGAGGGCCGGAACAGATACGCAGTATTTT. This codes for CASSPIGVSGRAGTDTQYF.